One T cell receptor beta chain is described in this entry. Antigen specificity is unknown. An end of the junction differs from the germline gene, which may be a read error. The sample originates from a study of CD8 T cells in ankylosing spondylitis. Notes on the study in general: The clones that were linked to disease were reported to be significantly enriched in matched synovial fluid samples from ankylosing spondylitis patients.

Libraries of TCR beta came from quantitative 5'-RACE with molecular barcodes. TCRdb re-analysed the 5' RACE reads in MiXCR, keeping a single row per CDR3 protein. The sample lists 40,000 to 50,000 distinct CDR3 sequences; 4% were seen once. Input material: blood, either unsorted or a sorted T cell fraction (not recorded which). The receptor was isolated from a female donor with ankylosing spondylitis or in good health (not recorded which).

For the CDR3, the DNA is TGTGGCAGCAGCCCAGACTTGTCCGGGACAGGGTTCGGCTACAACTTC. This translates into CGSSPDLSGTGFGYNF. The gene calls are TRBV9 and TRBJ1-2; TRBD1 matches at 9 bases. There are 16 residues in the CDR3. Germline lookup yields CDR1 SGDLS and CDR2 YYNGEE.